This T cell receptor (beta chain) was sequenced in a study of cytomegalovirus exposure and HLA in healthy donors (TCRdb year 2017). Turning to the overall study: A later analysis indicated that the 90 to 150 validation repertoires were generated on the platform also employed for the roughly 730 repertoires of the first cohort. The aim of the study was to test whether cataloging public T cell receptors could identify signatures of past pathogen exposure. In addition to the first cohort of several hundred subjects, a separate validation cohort of 120 different subjects was used. High-throughput TCR immunosequencing, statistical association of individual TCRs with disease status, and machine learning were combined to predict cytomegalovirus infection status. What the study reported, not specific to this receptor: A few of the identified cytomegalovirus-associated TCR beta chains were confirmed in vitro to be specific for cytomegalovirus antigens. A total of 164 TCR beta chains were listed by the study as associated with cytomegalovirus. The classifier was reported to diagnose cytomegalovirus status with high specificity and sensitivity in both the original and validation cohorts. Across donors, most TCR sequences were observed very rarely, whereas some public TCRs were present in many individuals. In a later analysis, TCRs clustered in the first cohort were found to also tend to co-occur in the 110 or so validation repertoires, with 90% to 95% of cluster scores above 0. A later analysis lacked HLA typing for the validation cohort, so it scored co-occurrence in that cohort across all 120 or so repertoires. The authors suggested that the approach could potentially be generalized to other disease states and immunological phenotypes.

The donors belonged to the validation cohort of about 110 subjects, which was separate from the 666-subject first cohort. This clone was counted a single time. Its cognate antigen has yet to be identified. Base qualities are missing; no much larger clone stands one base away. V is pared back by 0 bases and J by 0 bases, with 6 bases lying between the germline termini. The CDR3 spans 15 residues, from the cysteine through the phenylalanine. The kept DNA is CDR3 alone, 45 bases in frame from the first base. CDR1 and CDR2 were assigned from the germline V gene as LGHNA and YSLEER. The library was made by the immunoSEQ multiplex PCR assay. As for how the authors treated the data: To diagnose cytomegalovirus status from the catalog of TCR beta chain sequences, a statistical classification framework was built. TCRdb's version of the immuneACCESS table is confined to in-frame rearrangements and falls short of the full clone set. An unresolved V gene accounts for under half of the shortfall where checked; the remainder is of unknown origin. V, J and clone size derive from that table, while D and trimming were established from the DNA sequence. In all, the sample holds about 120,000 clones, and around 89% of those were seen once. More than 5% of the sample lies in the top ten.

Sequenced material: PBMCs. This TCR derives from a woman aged 18-29 years in good health and CMV-seropositive. The chain is assembled from TRBV4-3 and TRBJ1-5; no D segment can be confidently identified. The CDR3 reads CASSQDPNSNQPQHF. Read as DNA, the sequence is TGCGCCAGCAGCCAAGATCCCAATAGCAATCAGCCCCAGCATTTT.